The clone carrying this T cell receptor beta chain was picked up many times. This sample was included in a study of blood T cell repertoires in COVID-19. Study in general: Collection of acute and convalescent COVID-19 samples took place in the United States, Italy and Spain. The cDNA or gDNA used as material had been derived from T cells, B-cell-depleted T cells, or PBMCs.

The junction had 5 bases not matched to a gene; V was cut back by 5 bases and J by 3 bases. The CDR3 is 14 amino acids. In germline, CDR1 is SGHAT, CDR2 FQDESV (reference sequence). In the original processing: Using reference gene primer amplification, nucleated cell counts were estimated. Repertoires were generated with immunoSEQ multiplex PCR, while TCRdb's copy carries only in-frame clones and drops some. Clonal size and the V and J genes are those of that table, whereas D and trimming came from the DNA. The sample lists approximately 250,000 clones; roughly 81% were seen once. The specimen was peripheral blood. The chain couples TRBV11-1 to TRBJ2-7; 9 nucleotides agree with TRBD1. This sequence originates from a man in his forties with acute or convalescent COVID-19. CDR3: CASSPDRGLYEQYF. The DNA of the CDR3 is TGTGCCAGCAGCCCGGACAGGGGACTCTACGAGCAGTACTTC.